These T cell receptor beta chains were read from a single sample in a study of metastatic and nonmetastatic thyroid tumors. TCRdb reanalyzed the PCR reads with MiXCR. Among roughly 3,900 clones listed, around a third were seen once. Sequenced: tumor tissue. These receptor sequences come from a female donor with papillary thyroid cancer or a benign thyroid nodule (not recorded which). Some clones in this sample may be carry-over from other donors' samples. Each CDR3 is given with its conserved first and last residue. Each record gives: clone size, D gene, J gene, CDR3 length, V gene, CDR3 DNA, CDR3 protein. The D gene is left open where the match is weak. Only part of the rows carry a size: once, few, many, or a class if the clone is expanded.

hyperexpanded | - | TRBJ1-2 | 15 | TRBV5-5 | TGTGCCAGCAGCTTGGCCAGGGGAGCTAACTATGGCTACACCTTC | CASSLARGANYGYTF
few | - | TRBJ1-6 | 12 | TRBV6-5 | TGTGCCAGCAGTTATCTTAATTCACCCCTCCACTTT | CASSYLNSPLHF
- | - | TRBJ1-5 | 13 | TRBV28 | TGTGCCAGCAGACTCAGGGTAGCTCAGCCCCAGCATTTT | CASRLRVAQPQHF
- | - | TRBJ1-1 | 12 | TRBV28 | TGTGCCAGCAGTTTACTTCAGGGTGAAGCTTTCTTT | CASSLLQGEAFF
- | - | TRBJ2-3 | 14 | TRBV14 | TGTGCCAGCAGCCAGTTCCGTTTCACAGATACGCAGTATTTT | CASSQFRFTDTQYF
- | - | TRBJ2-3 | 13 | TRBV2 | TGTGCCAGCGACCCGGGAGTAGCAGATACGCAGTATTTT | CASDPGVADTQYF
- | TRBD2 | TRBJ2-7 | 14 | TRBV20-1 | TGCAGTGCTAGATCGGGGGGTACGACCTACGAGCAGTACTTC | CSARSGGTTYEQYF
few | - | TRBJ1-3 | 13 | TRBV6-1 | TGTGCCAGCAGTCCAGGGGAAGGAAACACCATATATTTT | CASSPGEGNTIYF
few | - | TRBJ2-7 | 13 | TRBV6-1 | TGTGCCAGCAGCGGGACGGAGACTTACGAGCAGTACTTC | CASSGTETYEQYF
once | TRBD2 | TRBJ2-7 | 16 | TRBV27 | TGTGCCAGCAGCCCGAGGGGAGCGGGGGGACTCTACGAGCAGTACTTC | CASSPRGAGGLYEQYF
- | TRBD2 | TRBJ2-7 | 14 | TRBV12-3/TRBV12-4 | TGTGCCAGCAGTTTAGGGACTAGTGGTGACGAGCAGTACTTC | CASSLGTSGDEQYF
- | - | TRBJ2-1 | 15 | TRBV5-1 | TGCGCCAGCAGCTCGACGGAGGGACAATACAATGAGCAGTTCTTC | CASSSTEGQYNEQFF
- | - | TRBJ2-7 | 11 | TRBV6-2/TRBV6-3 | TGTGCCAGCATCGAGGCCTACGAGCAGTACTTC | CASIEAYEQYF
large | - | TRBJ1-1 | 13 | TRBV7-9 | TGTGCCAGCAGTCTTGCCACGGAAACTGAAGCTTTCTTT | CASSLATETEAFF
- | - | TRBJ1-6 | 14 | TRBV10-1 | TGCGCCAGCAGTGAGTCTCGGGCCTTTTCACCCCTCCACTTT | CASSESRAFSPLHF
once | TRBD1 | TRBJ2-7 | 14 | TRBV30 | TGTGCCTGGAGTGTTGGACAGGGGGCGGACGAGCAGTACTTC | CAWSVGQGADEQYF
many | - | TRBJ2-2 | 15 | TRBV20-1 | TGCAGTGTTCCCAATGCAGGGGGGGACACCGGGGAGCTGTTTTTT | CSVPNAGGDTGELFF
few | - | TRBJ2-7 | 13 | TRBV24-1 | TGTGCCACAAAACTCTCAGGGTCGGACGAGCAGTACTTC | CATKLSGSDEQYF
few | - | TRBJ2-2 | 14 | TRBV6-1 | TGTGCCAGCAGATGGCGGCTGAACACCGGGGAGCTGTTTTTT | CASRWRLNTGELFF
- | TRBD1 | TRBJ2-7 | 16 | TRBV6-1 | TGTGCCAGCAAAGCTTCAGGACAGGGGGGAATTTACGAGCAGTACTTC | CASKASGQGGIYEQYF
few | - | TRBJ2-7 | 14 | TRBV2 | TGTGCCAGCAGTGGGGCCGGGGGTAGTAACGAGCAGTACTTC | CASSGAGGSNEQYF
- | - | TRBJ2-2 | 13 | TRBV27 | TGTGCCAGCAGTACGTGGACAGACGGGGAGCTGTTTTTT | CASSTWTDGELFF
- | - | TRBJ2-2 | 14 | TRBV5-1 | TGCGCCAGCAGCTTGGTCCTAGCCTCCGGGGAGCTGTTTTTT | CASSLVLASGELFF
few | - | TRBJ2-7 | 15 | TRBV6-2/TRBV6-3 | TGTGCCAGCACTTGGGGAGGACGCGGTGGCTACGAGCAGTACTTC | CASTWGGRGGYEQYF
few | - | TRBJ1-2 | 14 | TRBV28 | TGTGCCAGCAGTTTCAGACAGGTTAACTATGGCTACACCTTC | CASSFRQVNYGYTF
- | - | TRBJ1-2 | 12 | TRBV6-5 | TGTGCCAGCAGCTTAGAAAACTATGGCTACACCTTC | CASSLENYGYTF
few | TRBD1 | TRBJ2-7 | 15 | TRBV6-2/TRBV6-3 | TGTGCCAGCAGTTTAGGCGGGACAGGGACCTACGAGCAGTACTTC | CASSLGGTGTYEQYF
- | TRBD1 | TRBJ1-4 | 18 | TRBV11-2 | TGTGCCAGCAGCTTTGGGCCAGGGGGGTCGGGAACTAATGAAAAACTGTTTTTT | CASSFGPGGSGTNEKLFF
few | - | TRBJ2-1 | 12 | TRBV6-2/TRBV6-3 | TGTGCCAGCAGCCCCCAGGACAATGAGCAGTTCTTC | CASSPQDNEQFF
few | TRBD1 | TRBJ2-7 | 15 | TRBV27 | TGTGCCAGCAGCGCCGGGACAGGGAGGGACTACGAGCAGTACTTC | CASSAGTGRDYEQYF
- | - | TRBJ2-7 | 14 | TRBV28 | TGTGCCAGCAGTCAACTCGGGACTTCCTACGAGCAGTACTTC | CASSQLGTSYEQYF
few | - | TRBJ2-7 | 17 | TRBV6-9 | TGTGCCAGCAGTTATTTAGTCTCCAGCGGGCCGAGGGTCGAGCAGTACTTC | CASSYLVSSGPRVEQYF
- | - | TRBJ1-5 | 13 | TRBV19 | TGTGCCAGTAGTATAGGGGGGAATCAGCCCCAGCATTTT | CASSIGGNQPQHF
once | TRBD1 | TRBJ1-1 | 19 | TRBV15 | TGTGCCACCAGCAGAGATAAGGGACAGGGCAAAGCAGTAAACACTGAAGCTTTCTTT | CATSRDKGQGKAVNTEAFF
- | - | TRBJ2-7 | 15 | TRBV28 | TGTGCCAGCAGTTTATCCCAGGAAATATTTTACGAGCAGTACTTC | CASSLSQEIFYEQYF
- | TRBD1 | TRBJ2-5 | 15 | TRBV6-1 | TGTGCCAGCAGTGGCGCCGGGACAGGGCAAGAGACCCAGTACTTC | CASSGAGTGQETQYF
few | - | TRBJ2-1 | 15 | TRBV6-5 | TGTGCCAGCAGTTACTCGACGGTAGGGAGAAATGAGCAGTTCTTC | CASSYSTVGRNEQFF
few | TRBD2 | TRBJ2-2 | 15 | TRBV25-1 | TGTGCCAGCAGTGGGCTAGCGGGAACCACCGGGGAGCTGTTTTTT | CASSGLAGTTGELFF
- | TRBD1 | TRBJ2-7 | 18 | TRBV14 | TGTGCCAGCAGCCAGGACGAGACCGGGACAGGGTTGCGGTACGAGCAGTACTTC | CASSQDETGTGLRYEQYF
few | - | TRBJ2-7 | 14 | TRBV27 | TGTGCCAGCAGTTTTGGCCACCGGGGCTACGAGCAGTACTTC | CASSFGHRGYEQYF
- | TRBD2 | TRBJ2-3 | 16 | TRBV6-2/TRBV6-3 | TGTGCCAGCAGTTACACACTAGCGGGAGTTACAGATACGCAGTATTTT | CASSYTLAGVTDTQYF
few | - | TRBJ2-1 | 12 | TRBV12-3/TRBV12-4 | TGTGCCAGCAGTTCCGGGGTGAATGAGCAGTTCTTC | CASSSGVNEQFF
few | TRBD2 | TRBJ2-1 | 17 | TRBV12-3/TRBV12-4 | TGTGCCAGCAGTTCCGGACTAGCGGGAGGGGGGTACAATGAGCAGTTCTTC | CASSSGLAGGGYNEQFF
- | - | TRBJ1-2 | 15 | TRBV6-5 | TGTGCCAGCAGTTACTCGACAGAAGTGGGCTATGGCTACACCTTC | CASSYSTEVGYGYTF
- | - | TRBJ2-1 | 13 | TRBV12-3/TRBV12-4 | TGTGCCAGCAGTCGGAATCGTTGGAATGAGCAGTTCTTC | CASSRNRWNEQFF
few | TRBD2 | TRBJ2-7 | 17 | TRBV4-1 | TGCGCCAGCAGCCCGGACGAGACCGCTAGCGGAAGGGATGCGCAGTACTTC | CASSPDETASGRDAQYF
- | - | TRBJ2-2 | 14 | TRBV10-1 | TGCGCCAGCAGTGAGAGACCGGACACCGGGGAGCTGTTTTTT | CASSERPDTGELFF